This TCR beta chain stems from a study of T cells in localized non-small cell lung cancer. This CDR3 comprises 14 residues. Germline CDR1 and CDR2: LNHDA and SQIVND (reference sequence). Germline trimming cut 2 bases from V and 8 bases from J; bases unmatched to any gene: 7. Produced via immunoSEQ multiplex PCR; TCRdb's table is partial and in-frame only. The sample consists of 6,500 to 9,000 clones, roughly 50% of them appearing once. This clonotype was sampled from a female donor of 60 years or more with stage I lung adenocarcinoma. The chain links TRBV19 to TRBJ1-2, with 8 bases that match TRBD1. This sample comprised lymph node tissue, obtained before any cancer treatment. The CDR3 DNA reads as TGTGCCAGTAGTATACCGGGGACAGGTGGAGGCTACACCTTC. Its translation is CASSIPGTGGGYTF.